Following are 15 T cell receptor beta chains from one sample sequenced in a study of T cell responses to AZD1222 COVID-19 vaccine. The protocol was immunoSEQ multiplex PCR, while the TCRdb copy is restricted to in-frame clones and leaves out a portion. The sample carries under 130,000 clones, about 92% recorded once. The material sequenced was peripheral blood, taken on day 0 of AZD1222 vaccination. The receptor set was obtained from an adult in good health.

The chain uses TRBV28 and TRBJ2-7; tentatively, D is TRBD2 (6 bases). The V and J ends lost 4 bases and 6 bases respectively, with 10 bases between them. Germline V CDR1 and CDR2: MDHEN, SYDVKM. The CDR3 runs 12 residues. CDR3 in amino acids: CASSWGDREQYF. As DNA, the CDR3 is TGTGCCAGCAGTTGGGGGGATCGCGAGCAGTACTTC.

The J gene is TRBJ1-2, the V gene TRBV28; D not resolved. Trimming stripped 3 bases from V and 4 bases from J, with 9 bases between. The CDR3 extends over 13 amino acids. CDR1 is MDHEN and CDR2 is SYDVKM in the germline V gene. CDR3 nucleotide sequence: TGTGCCAGCAGTTTTGTTCTTGCCTATGGCTACACCTTC. It encodes CASSFVLAYGYTF.

The chain uses TRBV6-2 or TRBV6-3 and TRBJ1-2; 8 nucleotides align to TRBD1. CDR1 is MNHEY and CDR2 is SVGEGT in the germline V gene. The CDR3 totals 17 residues. Germline trimming cut 2 bases from V and 3 bases from J; bases unmatched to any gene: 11. CDR3 region: CASSYPRVGQEDYGYTF. In DNA, the CDR3 is TGTGCCAGCAGTTACCCCCGGGTGGGACAGGAAGACTATGGCTACACCTTC.

V gene TRBV7-9 combines with J gene TRBJ2-7, with 10 bases lining up with TRBD2. V dropped 0 bases and J dropped 3; count of bases not matched to a gene: 14. Germline-derived CDR1 and CDR2 are SEHNR and FQNEAQ (reference sequence). The CDR3 consists of 19 residues. CDR3 residues: CASSLADLAGGQISYEQYF. In nucleotides, the CDR3 is TGTGCCAGCAGCTTAGCGGATTTAGCGGGGGGCCAAATTAGCTACGAGCAGTACTTC. The whole variable domain, filled in from reference TRBV7-9 and TRBJ2-7, reads DTGVSQNPRHKITKRGQNVTFRCDPISEHNRLYWYRQTLGQGPEFLTYFQNEAQLEKSRLLSDRFSAERPKGSFSTLEIQRTEQGDSAMYLCASSLADLAGGQISYEQYFGPGTRLTVT.

This chain connects TRBV3-1 (or the pseudogene TRBV3-2) to TRBJ1-6; no reliable D call. Germline V gene data show CDR1 as LGHDT and CDR2 as YNNKEL (reference sequence). V dropped 4 bases and J dropped 3 bases, with 4 bases sitting between them. The CDR3 spans 13 residues. For the CDR3, the DNA is TGTGCCAGCAGCCCAGACTATAATTCACCCCTCCACTTT. Protein product: CASSPDYNSPLHF.

This rearrangement joins TRBV6-5 to TRBJ1-5; TRBD1 might be the D (6 bases). Germline V CDR1 and CDR2: MNHEY, SVGAGI. This CDR3 has 14 amino acids. Trimming took off 6 bases at V and 1 base at J, with 10 bases between the two ends. CDR3 amino acids: CASRTGTSNQPQHF. CDR3 nucleotide sequence: TGTGCCAGCAGGACAGGTACCAGCAATCAGCCCCAGCATTTT.

The rearrangement uses TRBV30 and TRBJ2-3; no firm D call. The CDR3 has 14 residues. The V end lost 4 bases, the J end lost 2 bases, and 13 bases lay between the germline ends. The germline CDR1 and CDR2 sequences are GTSNPN and SVGIG (reference sequence). For the CDR3, the DNA is TGTGCCTGGAAAGCAGGCCAGGACACAGATACGCAGTATTTT. Translated: CAWKAGQDTDTQYF.

The V gene is TRBV19, the J gene TRBJ2-4, with 10 positions matching TRBD1. This CDR3 spans 14 amino acids. Germline assignment: CDR1 LNHDA and CDR2 SQIVND (reference sequence). After removal of 3 bases from V and 7 bases from J, the junction contained 3 bases not matched to a gene. The CDR3 loop is CASSIQTGGNIQYF. CDR3 DNA sequence: TGTGCCAGTAGTATCCAGACAGGGGGCAACATTCAGTACTTC.

CDR3 sequence: CASSPGLAGPETQYF. The CDR3 DNA follows: TGTGCCAGCAGCCCCGGACTAGCGGGGCCAGAGACCCAGTACTTC. The chain is built from TRBV9 and TRBJ2-5, with 12 bases that match TRBD2. CDR1 is SGDLS and CDR2 is YYNGEE in the germline V gene. This CDR3 comprises 15 residues. The junction had 5 bases not matched to a gene; V was cut back by 4 bases and J by 4 bases.

The V gene is TRBV21-1, the J gene TRBJ1-2. TRBV21-1 is noted as a pseudogene. The CDR3 consists of 14 residues. CDR3 in DNA: TGTGCCAGCAGCAAAGCGGGTTACAACTATGGCTACACCTTC. Protein product: CASSKAGYNYGYTF.

The gene calls are TRBV2 and TRBJ1-1, with TRBD1 matching 7 bases. CDR1 and CDR2 (germline): SNHLY, FYNNEI. The length of the CDR3 is 13 residues. V was clipped by 6 bases and J by 10 bases; unmatched bases: 11. The CDR3 loop reads CASRPNRDRGAFF. CDR3 sequence (DNA): TGTGCCAGCAGACCTAACCGGGACAGAGGAGCTTTCTTT.

This sequence joins TRBV5-6 and TRBJ2-5, with TRBD2 identical over 12 bases. The CDR3 loop spans 16 amino acids. Germline CDR1 and CDR2: SGHDT and YYEEEE. The V segment lost 4 bases and the J segment 1 base; nucleotides outside the gene matches: 5. CDR3 nucleotides: TGTGCCAGCAGCCCCGGACTAGCGGGGCCCCAAGAGACCCAGTACTTC. Residues: CASSPGLAGPQETQYF.

The chain joins TRBV18 to TRBJ1-5, with D possibly TRBD1 on 5 matching bases. Germline V CDR1 and CDR2: KGHSH, LQKENI. Trimming removed 4 bases at V and 4 bases at J, with 11 bases between. The CDR3 has 14 amino acids. The CDR3: CASSLERTNQPQHF. CDR3 DNA: TGTGCCAGCTCACTCGAAAGGACAAATCAGCCCCAGCATTTT.

The chain couples TRBV5-1 to TRBJ1-1, with D hard to call. Trimming removed 1 base at V and 1 base at J, with 5 bases between. The germline V gene encodes CDR1 SGHRS and CDR2 YFSETQ. There are 13 residues in the CDR3. The CDR3 nucleotides read TGCGCCAGCAGCTTGAGGGAGAACACTGAAGCTTTCTTT. It translates to CASSLRENTEAFF.

V usage is TRBV19 and J usage is TRBJ2-7; 7 bases align to TRBD1. The CDR3 length is 15 residues. In germline, CDR1 is LNHDA, CDR2 SQIVND (reference sequence). J lost 1 base, V lost 4 bases, and 7 bases had no gene match. In nucleotides, the CDR3 is TGTGCCAGTAGTAAAGGACAGGCCCCGTCCTACGAGCAGTACTTC. It translates to CASSKGQAPSYEQYF.